This entry describes one T cell receptor (beta chain). Its specificity is not known. Semi-nested PCR with Nested Universal Primer A followed constant-region reverse priming of full-length variable regions. MiXCR, run by TCRdb on the 5' RACE reads, gives a single entry per CDR3 protein. This sample has 52,000 or so distinct CDR3 sequences, with roughly 20% found just once. Tregs were sorted as CD4+CD25+CD127-/low cells. Germline V gene data show CDR1 as SGHDT and CDR2 as YYEEEE. Trimming pared 3 bases from V and 1 base from J, leaving 10 bases between. The CDR3 has 14 amino acids. Points from the study as a whole: Tumor Tregs overlapped most with tumor, then blood, naive CD4+ cells. Tumor memory CD4+ T cell TCR gene usage clustered with blood and lymph node memory CD4+ cells and lymph node naive CD4+ cells.

The sample consisted of tumor-infiltrating Tregs sorted from the breast tumor. The V and J genes are TRBV5-6 and TRBJ1-1; no definite D call. The receptor was isolated from a female donor with breast cancer. The CDR3 sequence: CASSWGQANTEAFF. CDR3 nucleotides: TGTGCCAGCAGCTGGGGTCAGGCGAACACTGAAGCTTTCTTT.